This T cell receptor beta chain was identified during a study of long-term antiretroviral therapy in people with HIV. Assay version v3.0 of immunoSEQ was used, and it was run at survey level. Sequenced by immunoSEQ multiplex PCR; TCRdb stores in-frame clones only, minus some. The sample has around 20,000 clones, over 75% seen once. This CDR3 contains 13 residues. V lost 8 bases and J lost 4, with 12 bases in between. Germline CDR1 reads ENHRY; CDR2 reads SYGVKD. The sequence came from a man aged 50-59 years with HIV. Here the sequenced sample was unsorted PBMCs, taken 4.2 years after starting antiretroviral therapy. The V call is TRBV10-3, the J call TRBJ1-3, with a tentative D call TRBD1 (6 bases). The CDR3 nucleotides read TGTGCCATCTGGGCAGGGACAGGAAACACCATATATTTT. Its translation is CAIWAGTGNTIYF.